This T cell receptor beta chain was identified during a study of a mutant IDH1 vaccine in newly diagnosed glioma. At the level of the study: Patients had received radiotherapy, temozolomide, or both previously, most receiving both.

Stated time point: week 47, end of study. Each vaccine dose was 300 ug of mutant IDH1 20-mer peptide, with topical imiquimod. Eight vaccinations went to patients in weeks 1, 3, 5, 7, 11, 15, 19, 23. V lost 7 bases and J 3 bases, leaving 12 bases between the germline ends. Germline V lookup: CDR1 SQVTM, CDR2 ANQGSEA. This CDR3 spans 12 amino acids. This clone was detected only a few times. Its antigen remains unknown. Whole-study findings and limits: Pseudoprogression appeared unlinked to shifts in leading peripheral T cell clonotypes.

TCRdb's copy holds only in-frame clones and misses some; the assay was immunoSEQ multiplex PCR. The table records under 45,000 clones, roughly 82% of them present only once. The starting material was PBMCs, obtained from a glioma patient whose treatment included an IDH1 peptide vaccine. The origin of this receptor is a young man with glioma. Some clones in this sample may be carry-over from other donors' samples. The gene calls are TRBV29-1 and TRBJ1-1; D is ambiguous. CDR3 in amino acids: CSARLSDTEAFF. The DNA for the CDR3 is TGCAGCGCCAGGCTCTCCGACACTGAAGCTTTCTTT.